Here is one T cell receptor beta chain with its context. This record belongs to a study of blood T cell repertoires in COVID-19. At the level of the study: COVID-19 samples collected from the United States, Italy and Spain covered acute and convalescent phases.

In the source study's methods: Cell counts per sample came from amplifying reference gene primers. Some clones are missing from TCRdb's copy, which holds only in-frame ones; the method was immunoSEQ multiplex PCR. Clonal size and the V and J genes are those of that table, whereas D and trimming came from the DNA. The repertoire holds more than 35,000 clones, around 80% seen once, with 38% in the top ten. Input material: peripheral blood. The receptor was derived from an elderly man with active or convalescent COVID-19.

CDR3 DNA sequence: TGTGCCAGCAGTAGCATGGTCGCAGATACGCAGTATTTT. It specifies CASSSMVADTQYF. V gene TRBV6-5 combines with J gene TRBJ2-3, with unresolved D. The germline V gene has CDR1 MNHEY and CDR2 SVGAGI. CDR3 length equals 13 residues. Trimming shortened V by 5 bases and J by 4 bases, and 10 bases separated the two germline ends.